The 13 T cell receptor beta chains below all came from one sample that was sequenced in a study of regulatory T cells in long-lasting Graves disease. Time point defined: persistent/refractory GD, antithyroid drugs over 5 years with positive TRAb. PBMC RNA served as the TCR library source. CDR3 regions were amplified by Arm-PCR using iRepertoire HTBI primers to build TCR beta libraries. TCRdb re-analysed the multiplex PCR reads in MiXCR, keeping a single row per CDR3 protein. The table records approximately 470,000 distinct CDR3 sequences, around 21% of them present only once. The starting material was peripheral blood mononuclear cells (PBMCs), obtained when the disease was refractory, from a patient treated with antithyroid drugs. Receptors were obtained from a female donor with Graves disease.

About this clonotype: Its ends do not fully match the called genes, so a read error is possible. V is TRBV18 and J is TRBJ1-1; TRBD1 aligns across 7 bases. The CDR3 covers 17 residues. Looked up from germline, CDR1 is KGHSH and CDR2 is LQKENI. The CDR3 region is CASPPISLRTTGEEAFF. The CDR3 DNA reads as TGTGCCAGCCCACCAATCAGTCTAAGAACCACAGGGGAAGAAGCTTTCTTT.

This chain links TRBV30 with TRBJ1-1; D gene unclear. The CDR3 totals 13 residues. The ends were cut back, 3 bases at V and 2 bases at J, with 10 bases in the middle. Per germline, CDR1 GTSNPN and CDR2 SVGIG (reference sequence). CDR3 sequence reads: CAWRRGSNTEAFF. The CDR3 DNA sequence: TGTGCCTGGAGGAGAGGGAGCAACACTGAAGCTTTCTTT.

Many counts were recorded for this clonotype. The chain links TRBV12-3 or TRBV12-4 to TRBJ2-7; unclear D gene. This CDR3 contains 13 residues. Trimming cost V 5 bases and J 5 bases, with 13 bases left between them. CDR3 bases: TGTGCCAGCAGTCTTTCTTTGTCCCACGAGCAGTACTTC. Translated, it gives CASSLSLSHEQYF.

In its sample, this clonotype was seen once. V is TRBV19 and J is TRBJ1-5, with D unclear. V dropped 3 bases and J dropped 4 bases, with 13 bases sitting between them. The germline gives CDR1 LNHDA, CDR2 SQIVND (reference sequence). The CDR3 totals 15 residues. This CDR3 reads CASSIAPGFNQPQHF. For the CDR3, the DNA is TGTGCCAGTAGTATCGCCCCGGGTTTTAATCAGCCCCAGCATTTT. The full variable domain, its missing parts supplied by reference TRBV19 and TRBJ1-5, is DGGITQSPKYLFRKEGQNVTLSCEQNLNHDAMYWYRQDPGQGLRLIYYSQIVNDFQKGDIAEGYSVSREKKESFPLTVTSAQKNPTAFYLCASSIAPGFNQPQHFGDGTRLSIL.

V usage is TRBV3-1 and J usage is TRBJ1-6; D unclear. Trimming left V 3 bases short and J 7 bases short, with 7 bases between. This CDR3 is built from 13 residues. Germline assignment: CDR1 LGHDT and CDR2 YNNKEL (reference sequence). This CDR3 is CASSQTANSPLHF. In DNA form, the CDR3 reads TGTGCCAGCAGCCAGACGGCGAATTCACCCCTCCACTTT.

This clonotype was picked up many times. The genes are TRBV6-1 and TRBJ1-1; TRBD1 might be the D (6 bases). The CDR3 length is 15 residues. Germline CDR1 reads MNHNS; CDR2 reads SASEGT. V was pared by 8 bases and J by 6 bases, with 22 bases between. Here the CDR3 reads CASWGPGIRTAEAFF. The CDR3 DNA is TGTGCCAGCTGGGGGCCCGGAATAAGGACCGCTGAAGCTTTCTTT.

This clonotype was seen only a few times. This rearrangement joins TRBV5-1 to TRBJ2-7; no clear D gene. Looked up from germline, CDR1 is SGHRS and CDR2 is YFSETQ. There are 14 residues in the CDR3. Trimming took off 0 bases at V and 2 bases at J, with 9 bases between the two ends. CDR3 region: CASSLVARTYEQYF. In DNA, the CDR3 is TGCGCCAGCAGCTTGGTGGCCAGGACCTACGAGCAGTACTTC.

In DNA form, the CDR3 reads TGTGCCAGCAGATTCGACCTCGGTGAATGGAGCACCGGGGAGCTGTTTTTT. Amino acids: CASRFDLGEWSTGELFF. The chain carries TRBV7-9 and TRBJ2-2; no clear D. V lost 6 bases and J lost 4, with 21 bases in between. Per germline, CDR1 SEHNR and CDR2 FQNEAQ (reference sequence). The CDR3 extends over 17 amino acids.

This clonotype was recorded many times. This chain uses TRBV7-2 with TRBJ2-7; tentative D call: TRBD2 (6 bases). The CDR3 covers 14 residues. The germline V and J ends were trimmed by 8 bases and 3 bases, with 17 bases remaining between them. Germline CDR1 SGHTA, CDR2 FQGNSA. CDR3 DNA sequence: TGTGCCAGCCTCCCCGATCCCGGGGGCTACGAGCAGTACTTC. It encodes CASLPDPGGYEQYF.

This rearrangement joins TRBV7-9 to TRBJ2-6, with 15 bases identical to TRBD2. The V gene's germline CDR1 is SEHNR and CDR2 FQNEAQ (reference sequence). Trimming took 5 bases from V and 0 from J; bases not matched to a gene: 11. The CDR3 totals 21 residues. Written as DNA, the CDR3 is TGTGCCAGCAGCCGGGGGACTAGCGGGAGGTCTTCCGGCTCTGGGGCCAACGTCCTGACTTTC. It is translated as CASSRGTSGRSSGSGANVLTF.

Many counts were recorded for this clonotype. The rearrangement uses TRBV27 and TRBJ1-1; D gene uncertain. This CDR3 is built from 14 residues. Between the trimmed V and J ends, which lost 6 bases and 0 bases, there was a span of 11 bases. CDR1 and CDR2 from the germline V gene are MNHEY and SMNVEV (reference sequence). The CDR3 loop is CASSGGTLNTEAFF. CDR3 nucleotide sequence: TGTGCCAGCAGCGGAGGCACATTGAACACTGAAGCTTTCTTT.

V usage is TRBV27 and J usage is TRBJ1-5; 11 positions match TRBD1. The trim removed 0 bases at V and 4 bases at J, leaving 11 bases unmatched. Germline CDR1 and CDR2: MNHEY and SMNVEV (reference sequence). There are 19 residues in the CDR3. The CDR3 loop reads CASSLSGTGGRVGNQPQHF. CDR3 DNA: TGTGCCAGCAGTTTATCGGGGACAGGGGGACGCGTAGGGAATCAGCCCCAGCATTTT.

This clonotype was observed at least ten times. This sequence joins TRBV12-3 or TRBV12-4 and TRBJ1-6, with D possibly being TRBD1 (5 bases). Trimming left V 5 bases short and J 10 bases short, with 12 bases between. The CDR3 consists of 13 residues. CDR3 sequence (DNA): TGTGCCAGCAGTGGTCCAGGGATATCACCCCTCCACTTT. This codes for CASSGPGISPLHF.